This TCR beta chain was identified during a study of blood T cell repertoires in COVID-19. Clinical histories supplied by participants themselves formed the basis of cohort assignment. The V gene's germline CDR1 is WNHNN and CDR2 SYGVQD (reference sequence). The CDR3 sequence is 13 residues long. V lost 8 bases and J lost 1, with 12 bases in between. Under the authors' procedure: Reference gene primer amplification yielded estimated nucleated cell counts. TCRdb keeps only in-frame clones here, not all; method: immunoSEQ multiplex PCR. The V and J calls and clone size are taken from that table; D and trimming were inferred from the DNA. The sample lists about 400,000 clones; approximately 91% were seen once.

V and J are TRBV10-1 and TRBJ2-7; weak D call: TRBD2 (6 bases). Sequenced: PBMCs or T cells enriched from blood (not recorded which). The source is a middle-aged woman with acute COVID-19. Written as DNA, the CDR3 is TGCGCCAGCTCGCTGGGGGGATCCTACGAGCAGTACTTC. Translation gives CASSLGGSYEQYF.